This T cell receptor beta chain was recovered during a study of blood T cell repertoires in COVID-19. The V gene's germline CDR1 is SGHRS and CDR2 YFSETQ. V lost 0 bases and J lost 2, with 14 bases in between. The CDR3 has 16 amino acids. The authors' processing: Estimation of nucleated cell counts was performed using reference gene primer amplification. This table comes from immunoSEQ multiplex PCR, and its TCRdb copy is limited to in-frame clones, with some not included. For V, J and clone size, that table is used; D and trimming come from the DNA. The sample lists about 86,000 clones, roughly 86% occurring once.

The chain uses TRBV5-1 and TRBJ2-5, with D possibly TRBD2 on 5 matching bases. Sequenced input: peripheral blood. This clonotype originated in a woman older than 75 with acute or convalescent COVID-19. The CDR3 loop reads CASSLVPGGQQETQYF. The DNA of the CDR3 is TGCGCCAGCAGCTTGGTACCCGGCGGGCAGCAAGAGACCCAGTACTTC.